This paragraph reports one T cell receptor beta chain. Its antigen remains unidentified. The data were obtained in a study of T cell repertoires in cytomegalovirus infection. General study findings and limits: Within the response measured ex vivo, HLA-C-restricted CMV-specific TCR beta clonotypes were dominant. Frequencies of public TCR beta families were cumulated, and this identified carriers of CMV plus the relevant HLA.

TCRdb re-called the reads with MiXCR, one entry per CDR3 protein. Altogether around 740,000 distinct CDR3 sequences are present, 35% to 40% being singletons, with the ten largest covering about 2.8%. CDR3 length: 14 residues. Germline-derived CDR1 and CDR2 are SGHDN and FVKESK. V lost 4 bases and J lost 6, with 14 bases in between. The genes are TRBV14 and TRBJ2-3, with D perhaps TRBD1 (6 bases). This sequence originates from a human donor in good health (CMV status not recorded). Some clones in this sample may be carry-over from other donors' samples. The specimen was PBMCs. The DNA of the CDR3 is TGTGCCAGCAGCCGGAACACAGGGTTGGATACGCAGTATTTT. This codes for CASSRNTGLDTQYF. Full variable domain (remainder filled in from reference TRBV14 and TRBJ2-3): EAGVTQFPSHSVIEKGQTVTLRCDPISGHDNLYWYRRVMGKEIKFLLHFVKESKQDESGMPNNRFLAERTGGTYSTLKVQPAELEDSGVYFCASSRNTGLDTQYFGPGTRLTVL.